This TCR beta chain was profiled in a study of OX40 agonist ivuxolimab in advanced cancers. Peripheral blood came from all dose cohorts at three timepoints. V gave up 0 bases and J gave up 8 bases, with 12 bases separating them. This CDR3 spans 15 amino acids. Germline V gene lookup returns CDR1 SGDLS and CDR2 YYNGEE. TCRdb's copy holds only in-frame clones and misses some; the assay was immunoSEQ multiplex PCR. The table shows 50,000 to 55,000 clones, with 75% to 90% occurring only once. This clonotype was obtained from an adult with an advanced solid tumor such as melanoma, head and neck, liver or kidney cancer. J is TRBJ1-6 and V is TRBV9; D gene ambiguous. Sequenced here: CD4+ or CD8+ T cells sorted from blood, sampled in a trial of the OX40 agonist ivuxolimab. CDR3 nucleotides: TGTGCCAGCAGCGTAGTCGATGTCGGGGATTCACCCCTCCACTTT. Protein: CASSVVDVGDSPLHF. Variable domain in full (rest from reference TRBV9 and TRBJ1-6): DSGVTQTPKHLITATGQRVTLRCSPRSGDLSVYWYQQSLDQGLQFLIQYYNGEERAKGNILERFSAQQFPDLHSELNLSSLELGDSALYFCASSVVDVGDSPLHFGNGTRLTVT.